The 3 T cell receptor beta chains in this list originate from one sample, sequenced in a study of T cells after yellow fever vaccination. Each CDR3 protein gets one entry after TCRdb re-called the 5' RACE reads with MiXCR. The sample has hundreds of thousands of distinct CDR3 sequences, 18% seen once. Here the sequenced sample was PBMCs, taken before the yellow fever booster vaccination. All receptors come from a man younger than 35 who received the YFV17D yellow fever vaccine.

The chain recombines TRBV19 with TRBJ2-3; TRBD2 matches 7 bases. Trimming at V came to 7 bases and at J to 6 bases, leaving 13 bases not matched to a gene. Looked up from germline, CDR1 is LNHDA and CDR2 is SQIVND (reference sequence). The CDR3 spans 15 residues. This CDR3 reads CASIPSGRGFDTQYF. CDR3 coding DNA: TGTGCCAGTATTCCCTCGGGGCGGGGGTTCGATACGCAGTATTTT.

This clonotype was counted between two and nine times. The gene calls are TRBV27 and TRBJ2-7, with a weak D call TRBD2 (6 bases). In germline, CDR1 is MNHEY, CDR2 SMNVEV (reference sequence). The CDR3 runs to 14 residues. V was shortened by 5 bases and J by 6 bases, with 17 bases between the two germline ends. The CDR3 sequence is CASSTGVGVGEQYV. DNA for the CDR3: TGTGCCAGCAGTACGGGGGTAGGGGTGGGCGAGCAGTACGTC.

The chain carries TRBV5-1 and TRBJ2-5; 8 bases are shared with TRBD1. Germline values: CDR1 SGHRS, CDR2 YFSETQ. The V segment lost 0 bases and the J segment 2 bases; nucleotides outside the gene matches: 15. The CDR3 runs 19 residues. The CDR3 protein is CASSLANTSETGGQETQYF. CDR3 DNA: TGCGCCAGCAGCTTGGCCAATACGTCGGAAACAGGGGGGCAAGAGACCCAGTACTTC.